The 32 T cell receptor beta chains below come from one sample, sequenced in a study of control samples from healthy donors and cancer patients. Assay used: immunoSEQ multiplex PCR; TCRdb lists only in-frame clones, some missing. The sample carries about 250,000 clones, roughly 87% recorded once. What was sequenced was PBMCs. The receptors stem from a woman aged 55-75 years with lung cancer.

There are a few counts of this clone. The CDR3 loop is CASSPGTIPYNEQFF. The CDR3 coding sequence is TGTGCCAGCAGTCCCGGGACCATTCCCTACAATGAGCAGTTCTTC. The chain is built from TRBV9 and TRBJ2-1; D tentatively fits TRBD1 or TRBD2 (5 bases each). V was trimmed by 5 bases and J by 2 bases, leaving 14 bases between them. CDR1 SGDLS and CDR2 YYNGEE come from the germline V gene. The CDR3 totals 15 residues.

J is TRBJ2-7 and V is TRBV2, with D perhaps TRBD1 (5 bases). The V end lost 6 bases, the J end lost 4 bases, and 10 bases lay between the germline ends. The CDR3 totals 12 residues. Looked up from germline, CDR1 is SNHLY and CDR2 is FYNNEI. Here the CDR3 DNA reads TGTGCCAGCAGGAGACAGCAGTACGAGCAGTACTTC. Translated, it gives CASRRQQYEQYF.

The chain has TRBV5-4 and TRBJ2-5; tentatively, D is TRBD1 (5 bases). The CDR3 runs to 13 residues. With 2 bases removed from V and 3 bases from J, the gap between germline ends came to 8 bases. Germline lookup yields CDR1 SGHNT and CDR2 YYREEE (reference sequence). The CDR3 nucleotides are TGTGCCAGCAGCTTTCAGGGTGAAGAGACCCAGTACTTC. The encoded protein is CASSFQGEETQYF.

With regard to this clone: Distinct nucleotide sequences in the sample also encode this CDR3. This sequence joins TRBV7-9 and TRBJ2-1, with a weak D call TRBD2 (6 bases). Per germline, CDR1 SEHNR and CDR2 FQNEAQ (reference sequence). The CDR3 totals 14 residues. The V end lost 0 bases, the J end lost 7 bases, and 10 bases lay between the germline ends. In nucleotides, the CDR3 is TGTGCCAGCAGCTTAGCGGGAGGTGCAAATGAGCAGTTCTTC. This sequence encodes CASSLAGGANEQFF.

The genes are TRBV5-1 and TRBJ1-1; the D gene is possibly TRBD1 (5 bases). CDR1 is SGHRS, CDR2 YFSETQ, per germline. The ends were cut back, 1 base at V and 5 bases at J, with 12 bases in the middle. This CDR3 has 14 amino acids. CDR3 residues: CASSLTGPGTEAFF. CDR3 DNA: TGCGCCAGCAGCTTGACAGGCCCGGGGACTGAAGCTTTCTTT.

The rearrangement joins TRBV7-3 to TRBJ1-1, with D maybe TRBD1 (6 bases). CDR1 and CDR2 from the germline V gene are SGHTA and FQGTGA. Trimming pared 6 bases from V and 1 base from J, leaving 12 bases between. CDR3 length: 14 amino acids. CDR3 sequence reads: CASSRSGANTEAFF. The CDR3 DNA sequence: TGTGCCAGCAGTAGATCAGGGGCGAACACTGAAGCTTTCTTT.

This chain connects TRBV9 to TRBJ1-2, with D possibly matching TRBD1 (5 bases). V lost 4 bases and J 4 bases, leaving 14 bases between the germline ends. This CDR3 spans 14 amino acids. Germline values: CDR1 SGDLS, CDR2 YYNGEE. CDR3 protein: CASSYADGAYGYTF. The CDR3 DNA follows: TGTGCCAGCAGCTACGCGGACGGGGCCTATGGCTACACCTTC. Together with reference TRBV9 and TRBJ1-2, the CDR3 gives the full variable domain: DSGVTQTPKHLITATGQRVTLRCSPRSGDLSVYWYQQSLDQGLQFLIQYYNGEERAKGNILERFSAQQFPDLHSELNLSSLELGDSALYFCASSYADGAYGYTFGSGTRLTVV.

The chain links TRBV6-5 to TRBJ2-3; 7 bases fit TRBD1. Germline CDR1 and CDR2: MNHEY and SVGAGI. The CDR3 contains 15 residues. V shed 6 bases and J 2 bases; nucleotides not matched to a gene: 8. The CDR3 coding sequence is TGTGCCAGCAGCGAGACGACAGGGACCACAGATACGCAGTATTTT. Translating it yields CASSETTGTTDTQYF.

The chain employs TRBV5-8 and TRBJ2-5; D gene uncertain. The V gene's germline CDR1 is SGHTS and CDR2 YDEGEE. The CDR3 contains 13 residues. V lost 2 bases, J lost 2 bases, and 7 bases lay in between. The CDR3 nucleotides read TGTGCCAGCAGCTTAACGCGTCAAGAGACCCAGTACTTC. Amino acids: CASSLTRQETQYF. The full variable domain, rest sourced from reference TRBV5-8 and TRBJ2-5, is EAGVTQSPTHLIKTRGQQATLRCSPISGHTSVYWYQQALGLGLQFLLWYDEGEERNRGNFPPRFSGRQFPNYSSELNVNALELEDSALYLCASSLTRQETQYFGPGTRLLVL.

This clone was seen a single time. V and J are TRBV7-6 and TRBJ1-3; D remains unclear. CDR1 is SGHVS and CDR2 is FNYEAQ in the germline V gene. With 0 bases removed from V and 0 bases from J, the gap between germline ends came to 9 bases. This CDR3 spans 16 amino acids. In DNA form, the CDR3 reads TGTGCCAGCAGCTTAGCGTCGGCCGACTCTGGAAACACCATATATTTT. Encoded protein: CASSLASADSGNTIYF.

This chain links TRBV7-8 with TRBJ1-2; 7 bases are shared with TRBD1. The germline V gene has CDR1 SGHVS and CDR2 FQNEAQ. J lost 0 bases, V lost 5 bases, and 3 bases had no gene match. This CDR3 has 14 residues. The CDR3, as DNA: TGTGCCAGCAGCGAGGGACAGTCTAACTATGGCTACACCTTC. This codes for CASSEGQSNYGYTF. Based on the CDR3 plus reference TRBV7-8 and TRBJ1-2, the full variable domain is GAGVSQSPRYKVAKRGQDVALRCDPISGHVSLFWYQQALGQGPEFLTYFQNEAQLDKSGLPSDRFFAERPEGSVSTLKIQRTQQEDSAVYLCASSEGQSNYGYTFGSGTRLTVV.

This chain uses TRBV6-4 with TRBJ1-4, with D perhaps matching TRBD1 (6 bases). The length of the CDR3 is 14 residues. Trimming left V 8 bases short and J 6 bases short, with 16 bases between. Germline-derived CDR1 and CDR2 are MRHNA and SNTAGT. The CDR3 DNA reads TGTGCCAGCCGAGGGGGGGGCTACGATGAAAAACTGTTTTTT. It specifies CASRGGGYDEKLFF.

This clone was seen ten or more times. This chain links TRBV15 with TRBJ1-3, with D unclear. V shed 0 bases and J shed 0 bases, with 9 bases lying between them. This CDR3 has 16 amino acids. Germline V gene data show CDR1 as LNHNV and CDR2 as YYDKDF (reference sequence). CDR3 residues: CATSRDPGNSGNTIYF. The CDR3, as DNA: TGTGCCACCAGCAGAGATCCCGGGAACTCTGGAAACACCATATATTTT.

The V gene is TRBV9, the J gene TRBJ1-4; D is perhaps TRBD1 (6 bases). This CDR3 is built from 15 residues. Germline lookup yields CDR1 SGDLS and CDR2 YYNGEE. Trimming took off 0 bases at V and 8 bases at J, with 14 bases between the two ends. CDR3 bases: TGTGCCAGCAGCGTAGGCCCAGGGGATAGCGAAAAACTGTTTTTT. This encodes CASSVGPGDSEKLFF.

In the case of this clone: The sample carries other DNA sequences with the same CDR3. The rearrangement joins TRBV10-3 to TRBJ2-1, with D hard to call. The CDR3 is made up of 13 amino acids. V gave up 2 bases and J gave up 4 bases, with 6 bases separating them. The germline V gene encodes CDR1 ENHRY and CDR2 SYGVKD. CDR3 sequence: CAISETGYNEQFF. The DNA of the CDR3 is TGTGCCATCAGTGAGACCGGTTACAATGAGCAGTTCTTC.

A note on this clone: Sequence at one end of the junction differs from germline and may be a read error. This rearrangement joins TRBV28 to TRBJ2-7, with 8 bases lining up with TRBD1. The CDR3 covers 16 residues. CDR1 is MDHEN, CDR2 SYDVKM, per germline. This chain's CDR3 is CASSSHARGQGSQGNF. The DNA of the CDR3 is TGTGCCAGCAGTTCACACGCCAGGGGGCAAGGATCTCAGGGAAACTTC.

The chain links TRBV5-6 to TRBJ1-4; maybe TRBD1 (5 bases). This CDR3 region has 14 residues. Germline CDR1 and CDR2: SGHDT and YYEEEE. Trimming left V 4 bases short and J 3 bases short, with 10 bases between. The CDR3 DNA reads as TGTGCCAGCAGCGGGACGGCGGCTAATGAAAAACTGTTTTTT. It is translated as CASSGTAANEKLFF.

The gene calls are TRBV28 and TRBJ2-7; D is possibly TRBD1 (6 bases). The CDR3 covers 14 residues. Germline V gives CDR1 MDHEN, CDR2 SYDVKM. V was pared by 2 bases and J by 3 bases, with 11 bases between. The CDR3 sequence is CASSLAGAFYEQYF. Here the CDR3 DNA reads TGTGCCAGCAGTTTAGCAGGGGCTTTCTACGAGCAGTACTTC.

In this sample, this clone turned up a few times. The V call is TRBV5-4, the J call TRBJ1-2; D perhaps matches TRBD1 (6 bases). This CDR3 comprises 14 residues. From germline, CDR1 is SGHNT and CDR2 YYREEE (reference sequence). Trimming took 0 bases from V and 3 from J, leaving 9 bases between them. The CDR3 is CASSLGGGYYGYTF. CDR3 nucleotide sequence: TGTGCCAGCAGCTTGGGAGGGGGATACTATGGCTACACCTTC.

V usage is TRBV3-1 (or the pseudogene TRBV3-2) and J usage is TRBJ2-5; 11 bases map to TRBD1. This CDR3 region has 15 residues. J gave up 5 bases and V 5 bases, and 7 bases lay outside the gene matches. CDR1 and CDR2 (germline): LGHDT, YNNKEL (reference sequence). The CDR3 bases are TGTGCCAGCAGCGCCCGGACAGGGGGCATGGAGACCCAGTACTTC. Residues: CASSARTGGMETQYF.

This clone showed up just once. The genes are TRBV7-9 and TRBJ2-3; possible D gene TRBD2, 6 bases. V was pared by 2 bases and J by 3 bases, with 15 bases between. The germline V gene encodes CDR1 SEHNR and CDR2 FQNEAQ (reference sequence). The length of the CDR3 is 16 residues. The CDR3 reads CASSLIAGTGTDTQYF. The CDR3, as DNA: TGTGCCAGCAGCTTAATAGCAGGGACTGGAACAGATACGCAGTATTTT.

This clone was observed once. The genes are TRBV11-2 and TRBJ1-4, with 9 positions matching TRBD1. CDR1 and CDR2 from the germline V gene are SGHAT and FQNNGV. Trimming removed 6 bases from V and 10 bases from J; junction bases left unmatched: 9. This CDR3 contains 14 residues. CDR3 nucleotides: TGTGCCAGCAGTCTCGACAGGGGGAGCGGAAAACTGTTTTTT. This translates into CASSLDRGSGKLFF.

The CDR3 is CASSQDFGDGQNYGYTF. For the CDR3, the DNA is TGTGCCAGCAGCCAAGATTTTGGGGACGGACAGAACTATGGCTACACCTTC. This sequence joins TRBV3-1 (or the pseudogene TRBV3-2) and TRBJ1-2, with a weak D call TRBD1 (6 bases). The length of the CDR3 is 17 residues. CDR1 and CDR2 (germline): LGHDT, YNNKEL (reference sequence). V was trimmed by 0 bases and J by 2 bases, leaving 16 bases between them.

The chain combines TRBV19 with TRBJ1-5, with 8 nucleotides matching TRBD1. V lost 3 bases to trimming and J lost 7 bases; unmatched junction nucleotides: 8. Germline CDR1 reads LNHDA; CDR2 reads SQIVND (reference sequence). The CDR3 is made up of 15 amino acids. The CDR3 nucleotides are TGTGCCAGTAGTATGACAGGACAGGGTGCCCAGCCCCAGCATTTT. Encoded protein: CASSMTGQGAQPQHF.

The chain has TRBV19 and TRBJ1-1; 8 bases are shared with TRBD1. CDR3 length: 13 amino acids. Germline loops: CDR1 LNHDA, CDR2 SQIVND (reference sequence). V was clipped by 6 bases and J by 5 bases; unmatched bases: 5. The CDR3 nucleotides are TGTGCCAGTAGCAGACAGGGGTGGACTGAAGCTTTCTTT. As protein: CASSRQGWTEAFF.

The rearrangement joins TRBV10-3 to TRBJ1-1; the D gene is possibly TRBD1 (6 bases). Germline CDR1 is ENHRY and CDR2 is SYGVKD. Trimming removed 4 bases from V and 6 bases from J, with 12 bases in between. The CDR3 runs 13 residues. The CDR3 loop is CAISGTGGPEAFF. The CDR3 bases are TGTGCCATCAGTGGGACCGGGGGCCCTGAAGCTTTCTTT.

The chain has TRBV28 and TRBJ2-5, with TRBD2 matching 14 bases. Germline V gene data show CDR1 as MDHEN and CDR2 as SYDVKM. Trimming at V came to 6 bases and at J to 5 bases, leaving 5 bases not matched to a gene. There are 15 residues in the CDR3. Here the CDR3 reads CASSSWTSGRETQYF. In nucleotides, the CDR3 is TGTGCCAGCAGCTCATGGACTAGCGGGAGGGAGACCCAGTACTTC.

A few counts support this clone. V and J are TRBV5-1 and TRBJ2-5; TRBD2 aligns across 7 bases. The germline V gene has CDR1 SGHRS and CDR2 YFSETQ. Trimming cost V 4 bases and J 2 bases; bases outside gene matches: 5. This CDR3 spans 14 amino acids. This CDR3 is CASSQAGQQETQYF. CDR3 DNA sequence: TGCGCCAGCAGCCAAGCGGGGCAACAAGAGACCCAGTACTTC.

The chain combines TRBV6-5 with TRBJ2-3; D unclear. Germline V gene sequence: CDR1 MNHEY, CDR2 SVGAGI. The CDR3 covers 12 residues. V was trimmed by 5 bases and J by 6 bases, leaving 9 bases between them. The DNA of the CDR3 is TGTGCCAGCAGTCGCCTGGGGGATACGCAGTATTTT. It translates to CASSRLGDTQYF.

This clone was seen a single time. The chain combines TRBV14 with TRBJ1-2; tentative D call: TRBD1 (5 bases). This CDR3 has 13 residues. The germline V and J ends were trimmed by 4 bases and 8 bases, with 14 bases remaining between them. CDR1 and CDR2 (germline): SGHDN, FVKESK. As DNA, the CDR3 is TGTGCCAGCAGCCGTTTCTCGGAGGGGGGCTACACCTTC. Translating gives CASSRFSEGGYTF.

The V gene is TRBV19, the J gene TRBJ2-1, with 14 bases that match TRBD2. The germline V gene has CDR1 LNHDA and CDR2 SQIVND (reference sequence). The junction had 5 bases not matched to a gene; V was cut back by 5 bases and J by 8 bases. The CDR3 contains 15 residues. CDR3 sequence: CASSRLAGGPYEQFF. CDR3 sequence (DNA): TGTGCCAGTAGTCGACTAGCGGGAGGGCCCTATGAGCAGTTCTTC.

The chain couples TRBV2 to TRBJ2-5; perhaps TRBD1 as D (6 bases). V lost 6 bases and J 3 bases, leaving 14 bases between the germline ends. Germline loops: CDR1 SNHLY, CDR2 FYNNEI. This CDR3 is 14 amino acids long. The CDR3 here is CASRAGVPKETQYF. As DNA, the CDR3 is TGTGCCAGCAGGGCAGGGGTCCCCAAAGAGACCCAGTACTTC. The whole variable domain, remainder taken from reference TRBV2 and TRBJ2-5, is EPEVTQTPSHQVTQMGQEVILRCVPISNHLYFYWYRQILGQKVEFLVSFYNNEISEKSEIFDDQFSVERPDGSNFTLKIRSTKLEDSAMYFCASRAGVPKETQYFGPGTRLLVL.